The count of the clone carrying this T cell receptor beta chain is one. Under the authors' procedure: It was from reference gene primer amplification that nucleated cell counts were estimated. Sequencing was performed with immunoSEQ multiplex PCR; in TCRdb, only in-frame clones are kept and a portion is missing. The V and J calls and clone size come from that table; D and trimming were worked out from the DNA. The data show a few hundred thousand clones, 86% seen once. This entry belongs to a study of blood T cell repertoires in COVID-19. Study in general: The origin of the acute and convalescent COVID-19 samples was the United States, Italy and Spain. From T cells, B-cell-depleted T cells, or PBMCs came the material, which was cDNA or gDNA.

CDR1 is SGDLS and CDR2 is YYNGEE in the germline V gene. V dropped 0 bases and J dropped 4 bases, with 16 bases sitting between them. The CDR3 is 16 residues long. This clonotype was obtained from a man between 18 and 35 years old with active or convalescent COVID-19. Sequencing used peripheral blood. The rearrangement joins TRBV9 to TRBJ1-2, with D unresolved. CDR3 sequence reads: CASSVARSFGFYGYTF. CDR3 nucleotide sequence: TGTGCCAGCAGCGTAGCCCGTTCCTTCGGTTTCTATGGCTACACCTTC.